The 15 T cell receptor beta chains reported below all come from one sample, sequenced in a study of T cells after yellow fever vaccination. One entry per CDR3 protein, called by TCRdb with MiXCR from the 5' RACE reads. This table holds around 40,000 distinct CDR3 sequences, 6.8% found once. Sequenced material: CD8+ T cells not binding an NS4B(214-222) dextramer, sorted from PBMCs, taken 45 days after the yellow fever booster vaccination. The receptor set was obtained from a man aged 25 to 40 who received the YFV17D yellow fever vaccine.

The chain carries TRBV27 and TRBJ2-7; no reliable D call. V lost 4 bases and J lost 2, with 9 bases in between. CDR1 is MNHEY, CDR2 SMNVEV, per germline (reference sequence). The CDR3 spans 13 residues. The CDR3 loop is CASSYGVAYEQYF. CDR3 bases: TGTGCCAGCAGTTATGGGGTTGCCTACGAGCAGTACTTC.

This clonotype was recorded at least ten times. CDR3 DNA: TGTGCCAGCAGTCCCCGTACCAATGAGCAGTTCTTC. It specifies CASSPRTNEQFF. The chain couples TRBV12-3 or TRBV12-4 to TRBJ2-1; D uncertain. The CDR3 length is 12 residues. V lost 5 bases and J lost 6, with 8 bases in between.

V and J are TRBV6-7 and TRBJ2-7; 13 positions agree with TRBD2. TRBV6-7 counts as an open reading frame of uncertain function. The CDR3 is made up of 19 amino acids. Trimming removed 11 bases from V and 2 bases from J; junction bases left unmatched: 21. CDR3 loop: CAPARDDTSGRGSPYEQYF. CDR3 in DNA: TGTGCCCCCGCGCGGGACGACACTAGCGGGAGGGGTTCTCCCTACGAGCAGTACTTC.

This clonotype was recorded a few times. The J gene is TRBJ2-2, the V gene TRBV20-1, with TRBD2 identical over 14 bases. Germline CDR1 and CDR2: DFQATT and SNEGSKA (reference sequence). CDR3 length: 16 residues. The ends lost 3 bases at V and 4 bases at J; junction bases unmatched: 4. As DNA, the CDR3 is TGCAGTGCTAGCCCGGGACTAGCGGGAGTCACCGGGGAGCTGTTTTTT. This codes for CSASPGLAGVTGELFF.

This clonotype has a count of ten or more. This chain links TRBV25-1 with TRBJ2-5, with TRBD2 matching over 10 bases. The ends lost 7 bases at V and 5 bases at J; junction bases unmatched: 7. CDR3 length: 14 amino acids. Germline CDR1 reads MGHDK; CDR2 reads SYGVNS. CDR3 region: CASTLAGIAETQYF. The CDR3 coding sequence is TGTGCCAGCACACTAGCGGGAATCGCTGAGACCCAGTACTTC.

This clonotype occurred many times. The chain is built from TRBV29-1 and TRBJ2-6; no definite D call. Germline V gene lookup returns CDR1 SQVTM and CDR2 ANQGSEA. The CDR3 sequence is 17 residues long. V lost 7 bases and J lost 0, with 19 bases in between. CDR3 in DNA: TGCAGCGCCAGTGGACCCCCAACGGCCTCTGGGGCCAACGTCCTGACTTTC. Protein: CSASGPPTASGANVLTF.

This clonotype was picked up many times. The chain recombines TRBV4-3 with TRBJ2-7, with D perhaps matching TRBD1 (6 bases). The CDR3 consists of 14 residues. The germline V gene has CDR1 LGHNA and CDR2 YSLEER. V was shortened by 3 bases and J by 4 bases, with 13 bases between the two germline ends. The CDR3 bases are TGCGCCAGCAGCCAGAACAGGGAATGGTACGAGCAGTACTTC. Translating it yields CASSQNREWYEQYF.

This clonotype came up many times. The CDR3 is CASSLTSSAYEQYF. In nucleotides, the CDR3 is TGTGCCAGCAGCTTAACTAGTTCGGCCTACGAGCAGTACTTC. The rearrangement joins TRBV7-8 to TRBJ2-7; tentative D call: TRBD2 (5 bases). V was shortened by 2 bases and J by 2 bases, with 10 bases between the two germline ends. Looked up from germline, CDR1 is SGHVS and CDR2 is FQNEAQ. This CDR3 has 14 amino acids.

This clonotype has a count of ten or more. This rearrangement joins TRBV28 to TRBJ2-5; D might be TRBD1 (5 bases). V lost 6 bases and J lost 5, with 16 bases in between. There are 14 residues in the CDR3. Germline-derived CDR1 and CDR2 are MDHEN and SYDVKM. CDR3 nucleotide sequence: TGTGCCAGCAGCCCCAGGGTGGCGTCGGAGACCCAGTACTTC. This codes for CASSPRVASETQYF.

As to this clonotype: Since a much larger clone is just one base distant, this may be a read error. V is TRBV24-1 and J is TRBJ2-3, with TRBD1 matching over 8 bases. V lost 1 base, J lost 1 base, and 3 bases stayed unmatched. The CDR3 contains 16 residues. CDR1 is KGHDR and CDR2 is SFDVKD in the germline V gene. The DNA of the CDR3 is TGTGCCACCAGTGATTTCCGACAGGGGTGCACAGATACGCAGTATTTT. As protein: CATSDFRQGCTDTQYF.

This clonotype was detected many times. The chain's CDR3 is CASSQVAGGYEQYF. DNA for the CDR3: TGCGCCAGCAGCCAAGTGGCGGGCGGCTACGAGCAGTACTTC. The chain combines TRBV4-3 with TRBJ2-7, with D possibly matching TRBD2 (5 bases). The V and J ends lost 1 base and 3 bases respectively, with 10 bases between them. The CDR3 length is 14 residues. Germline CDR1 is LGHNA and CDR2 is YSLEER.

This clonotype was seen repeatedly, ten times or more. V and J are TRBV27 and TRBJ2-7, with 8 nucleotides matching TRBD2. The CDR3 is 14 amino acids. The trim removed 5 bases at V and 2 bases at J, leaving 5 bases unmatched. Germline loops: CDR1 MNHEY, CDR2 SMNVEV (reference sequence). CDR3 sequence reads: CASSPGLGTYEQYF. DNA of the CDR3: TGTGCCAGCAGTCCGGGACTAGGGACCTACGAGCAGTACTTC.

This clonotype was observed at least ten times. This chain joins TRBV20-1 and TRBJ2-2; 9 positions agree with TRBD1. From germline, CDR1 is DFQATT and CDR2 SNEGSKA (reference sequence). The CDR3 has 16 amino acids. The V gene end was trimmed by 3 bases and the J gene end by 1 base; junction bases not matched to a gene: 6. CDR3 sequence reads: CSASIPGQGNTGELFF. The CDR3 DNA sequence: TGCAGTGCTAGTATCCCGGGACAGGGGAACACCGGGGAGCTGTTTTTT.

There are a few counts of this clonotype. The gene calls are TRBV20-1 and TRBJ2-7; the D gene is possibly TRBD2 (6 bases). CDR1 is DFQATT and CDR2 is SNEGSKA in the germline V gene (reference sequence). CDR3 length: 14 amino acids. Trimming removed 0 bases at V and 4 bases at J, with 13 bases between. The CDR3 DNA follows: TGCAGTGCTAGAGATCTGAGTAGCGGTTACGAGCAGTACTTC. Protein sequence: CSARDLSSGYEQYF.

V usage is TRBV29-1 and J usage is TRBJ1-2; perhaps TRBD1 as D (6 bases). Germline V lookup: CDR1 SQVTM, CDR2 ANQGSEA. The V gene lost 6 bases and the J gene lost 3 bases, with 11 bases spanning the gap. This CDR3 is built from 12 residues. As DNA, the CDR3 is TGCAGCGTCCTACAGGGTTACTATGGCTACACCTTC. It codes for CSVLQGYYGYTF.